These 12 T cell receptor beta chains share one sample of origin, sequenced in a study of cytomegalovirus exposure and HLA in healthy donors. The study ran its PCR with 60 Vbeta and 13 Jbeta primers. Libraries were prepared by immunoSEQ multiplex PCR; TCRdb keeps only in-frame clonotypes and omits some of them. The sample holds about 170,000 clones; around four fifths are singletons and the top ten take 1%. Sequenced input: PBMCs. The source of these receptors is a woman aged 45 to 65 in good health and CMV-seropositive.

This chain connects TRBV27 to TRBJ1-2, with D perhaps matching TRBD1 (6 bases). This CDR3 has 11 residues. Germline V gene lookup returns CDR1 MNHEY and CDR2 SMNVEV (reference sequence). Trimming took off 6 bases at V and 4 bases at J, with 6 bases between the two ends. The CDR3 DNA follows: TGTGCCAGCAGAGGGGGCTATGGCTACACCTTC. Translation: CASRGGYGYTF.

This clone was observed a handful of times. The chain combines TRBV19 with TRBJ2-1; TRBD1 aligns across 8 bases. Germline V lookup: CDR1 LNHDA, CDR2 SQIVND (reference sequence). The CDR3 totals 13 residues. J was trimmed by 5 bases and V by 8 bases; bases with no gene match: 5. The CDR3 coding sequence is TGTGCCAGTTTCAACAGGGGGGACAATGAGCAGTTCTTC. Translating gives CASFNRGDNEQFF.

Concerning this clone itself: An end of the junction does not agree with germline; a read error may underlie this. This chain connects TRBV7-9 to TRBJ1-4; D remains ambiguous. Germline CDR1 and CDR2: SEHNR and FQNEAQ (reference sequence). The CDR3 has 15 amino acids. CDR3 bases: TGTTCCAGCAGCGGCCGTGGTGCAACTAATGAAAAACTGTTTTTT. Translating it yields CSSSGRGATNEKLFF.

V is TRBV10-3 and J is TRBJ2-3; the match to TRBD2 covers 8 bases. Germline values: CDR1 ENHRY, CDR2 SYGVKD. CDR3 size: 17 residues. V trimming: 4 bases; J trimming: 0 bases; junction bases outside the gene matches: 9. CDR3 amino acids: CAISALKSSGSTDTQYF. The CDR3 DNA reads TGTGCCATCAGTGCCCTCAAGTCTAGCGGGAGCACAGATACGCAGTATTTT.

The CDR3 protein is CASSLARTGSLGELFF. In DNA form, the CDR3 reads TGTGCCAGCAGCTTAGCGAGGACAGGGAGTCTCGGGGAGCTGTTTTTT. The chain employs TRBV7-2 and TRBJ2-2; 8 bases align to TRBD1. Trimming cost V 0 bases and J 7 bases; bases outside gene matches: 7. The CDR3 spans 16 residues. The germline gives CDR1 SGHTA, CDR2 FQGNSA.

This chain uses TRBV29-1 with TRBJ1-1, with 7 bases fitting TRBD1. This CDR3 region has 13 residues. V lost 7 bases and J lost 0; bases outside the gene matches: 5. Germline V CDR1 and CDR2: SQVTM, ANQGSEA. The CDR3 is CSARDRMNTEAFF. CDR3 DNA sequence: TGCAGCGCCCGGGACAGAATGAACACTGAAGCTTTCTTT.

The chain joins TRBV12-5 to TRBJ2-1; D is perhaps TRBD2 (5 bases). In germline, CDR1 is LGHNT, CDR2 FRNRAP. The CDR3 is 14 residues long. Trimming stripped 1 base from V and 6 bases from J, with 10 bases between. CDR3 in amino acids: CASGLGERANEQFF. The CDR3 DNA reads TGTGCTAGTGGTTTGGGAGAGAGGGCCAATGAGCAGTTCTTC.

The V and J genes are TRBV9 and TRBJ2-5; TRBD1 might be the D (6 bases). The V gene's germline CDR1 is SGDLS and CDR2 YYNGEE. Trimming cost V 3 bases and J 7 bases, with 10 bases left between them. This CDR3 has 12 residues. DNA of the CDR3: TGTGCCAGCAGCGGCTTCAGGGGGACCCAGTACTTC. Amino acid sequence: CASSGFRGTQYF.

This rearrangement joins TRBV7-9 to TRBJ2-5; D uncertain. Per germline, CDR1 SEHNR and CDR2 FQNEAQ (reference sequence). V gave up 1 base and J gave up 5 bases, with 11 bases separating them. CDR3 length: 14 residues. The CDR3 spells CASSLDRTFETQYF. The CDR3 coding sequence is TGTGCCAGCAGCTTAGATAGAACTTTTGAGACCCAGTACTTC.

Of note for this clone: Germline is not matched at one junction end, which may reflect a read error. The chain has TRBV7-9 and TRBJ1-5; 10 nucleotides match TRBD1. Germline V gives CDR1 SEHNR, CDR2 FQNEAQ (reference sequence). This CDR3 comprises 16 residues. Here the CDR3 reads CSSSPRGQGNNRPQHF. The CDR3 coding sequence is TGTTCCAGCAGCCCTAGGGGACAGGGGAATAATCGGCCCCAGCATTTT.

CDR3 loop: CSFIGLAVTYEQYF. The CDR3 DNA reads TGCAGCTTTATCGGACTAGCGGTTACCTACGAGCAGTACTTC. This chain uses TRBV29-1 with TRBJ2-5; 10 bases fit TRBD2. Judging by the DNA end, TRBJ2-7 fits better; the J call may be wrong. CDR3 length: 14 residues. CDR1 and CDR2 from the germline V gene are SQVTM and ANQGSEA.

The count of this clone is one. The chain combines TRBV7-2 with TRBJ1-1, with D maybe TRBD1 (6 bases). V was trimmed by 5 bases and J by 3 bases, leaving 13 bases between them. The CDR3 is 14 amino acids. Germline V gene data show CDR1 as SGHTA and CDR2 as FQGNSA. The CDR3 here is CASSTGGAYTEAFF. CDR3 nucleotide sequence: TGTGCCAGCAGCACGGGGGGCGCCTACACTGAAGCTTTCTTT.